Sequencing of this T cell receptor beta chain was carried out in a study of Graves' ophthalmopathy and Graves' hyperthyroidism. Study-wide background: Ophthalmopathy absent within 18 months of follow-up marked hyperthyroidism as stable. Findings of the study overall: Ophthalmopathy versus stable hyperthyroidism: 13-signature model gave 87.88% sensitivity, 75% to 83% specificity. Appearing in blood as well were most expanded thyroid clonotypes above 0.001 frequency.

The sequenced template was RNA, covering the TCR beta CDR3 region. An initial RT-PCR round employing HTBI primers preceded a second-round multiplex PCR. TCRdb analysed the multiplex PCR reads with MiXCR anew, one entry per CDR3 protein. The table lists around 1,000,000 distinct CDR3 sequences, 36% of them singletons. A note on this clonotype: Antigen unknown.

The study recruited hyperthyroidism patients aged 18 to 65 who were newly diagnosed, under 2 months' duration. V lost 0 bases and J lost 2, with 13 bases in between. This CDR3 is built from 16 residues. The germline V gene encodes CDR1 SGHTA and CDR2 FQGNSA. The sample was peripheral blood or thyroid tissue (not recorded which). The clonotype originates from an adult man with Graves' hyperthyroidism. The rearrangement joins TRBV7-2 to TRBJ2-5; D is possibly TRBD1 (6 bases). The CDR3 reads CASSLAAGQPQETQYF. The DNA of the CDR3 is TGTGCCAGCAGCTTAGCCGCAGGACAGCCACAAGAGACCCAGTACTTC.